This T cell receptor (beta chain) was captured in a study of T cells in Graves' hyperthyroidism and ophthalmopathy. General observations from the study: The model predicted ophthalmopathy a median around six months before onset.

This CDR3 is 14 amino acids long. Germline assignment: CDR1 SEHNR and CDR2 FQNEAQ (reference sequence). After removal of 5 bases from V and 6 bases from J, the junction contained 5 bases not matched to a gene. Concerning this clonotype: Its antigen is not identified.

The investigators amplified TCR beta CDR3 regions from RNA transcripts. Primed by the HTBI set, a first-round RT-PCR was run on the TCR CDR3. MiXCR, run by TCRdb on the multiplex PCR reads, gives a single entry per CDR3 protein. The data show 410,000 or so distinct CDR3 sequences, roughly 14% seen once. The chain combines TRBV7-9 with TRBJ2-2; 8 bases fit TRBD2. The TCR was taken from a man between 18 and 29 years old with Graves' ophthalmopathy. The specimen was blood. CDR3 in amino acids: CASSPSGSAGELFF. CDR3 coding DNA: TGTGCCAGCAGCCCCAGCGGGAGTGCCGGGGAGCTGTTTTTT.